This T cell receptor (beta chain) is drawn from a study of cytomegalovirus exposure and HLA in healthy donors (dated by TCRdb to 2017 to 2019). With respect to the entire study: In an earlier analysis of some 550 of the donors, approximately 260 Gb of sequence data and approximately 120 million unique TCR beta sequences from about 190 million T cells were reported. To decide whether each TCR beta V gene segment behaved as functional or pseudogenic, an earlier analysis of 587 of the donors relied on high-throughput TCR beta sequencing. An early release covering some 640 HLA-typed donors comprised roughly 300 gigabases of sequencing data and tens of millions of unique TCR sequences. The later analysis used no new phenotypic data to find candidate immune exposures, relying instead on TCR beta sequences and their occurrence across donors. The study aimed to test whether cataloging public T cell receptors could reveal signatures of past pathogen exposure. Donor age, sex, ethnicity and CMV serostatus were compiled together with the repertoire data. Along with the roughly 700-subject first cohort, a separate validation cohort of roughly 110 different subjects was used. To predict cytomegalovirus infection status, the study brought together high-throughput TCR immunosequencing, statistical association of individual TCRs with disease status, and machine learning. Of the approximately 400 genotyped donors, 65% to 90% were placed in the genetic ancestry cluster associated with self-reported Caucasian donors. All discovery cohort repertoires had been generated using a single sequencing platform. The number of typed donors differed by locus: about 629-630 for A, B, C, DRB1 and DQB1; 522 for DQA1; fewer than 610 for DPA1; and roughly 470 for DPB1. In a later genetic analysis, genome-wide SNP genotypes for about 65% of the 666 donors were used, and that subset was treated as a discovery cohort. In a later analysis, previously published TCR beta repertoires from roughly 710 donors were re-analyzed and high-resolution HLA genotyping was added so that TCR occurrence patterns could be studied. HLA typing covered class I and class II loci at four-digit resolution. A handful of DR-DQ haplotypes were handled as single units for association and clustering because linkage in the cohort was strong. The study profiled the T cell repertoires of more than 500 subjects by immunosequencing and related them to cytomegalovirus serostatus. Across 300 to 400 genotyped donors of the cohort, an average of about 240,000 unique TCR beta nucleotide sequences per donor were sequenced, and roughly 20% of those sequences were non-productive.

The cohort comprised fewer than 700 healthy bone marrow donors. At the time of sampling, all cohort members were nominally healthy, though unrecorded immune exposures were likely present. The donor tested CMV seronegative, placing the donor among the 350 or so seronegative members of the cohort. A peripheral blood sample was provided by each donor, and peripheral blood mononuclear cells were used for TCR beta sequencing. The Qiagen DNeasy Blood Extraction Kit was used to extract genomic DNA from the blood cell samples. Comments on this clone: Which antigen it targets is not known. Per-base qualities were not stored, and no clone one base away is much larger.

CDR1 and CDR2 were assigned from the germline V gene (reference sequence) as MNHEY and SMNVEV. Inclusive of the bounding cysteine and phenylalanine, the CDR3 is 14 residues long. CDR3 DNA only is kept here, 42 bases in frame from base 1. V is pared back by 5 bases and J by 0 bases, with 8 bases lying between the germline termini. The protocol used for the library was the immunoSEQ multiplex PCR assay. For the multiplex PCR, a mixture combining 60 forward primers for TCR Vbeta segments and 13 reverse primers for TCR Jbeta segments was used. A multiplex PCR assay on genomic DNA amplified the CDR3 region of rearranged TCR beta genes. On the Illumina HiSeq System, the amplified TCR beta libraries were sequenced as 87-base-pair reads. On the authors' methods: Across the 670 or so repertoires, a later analysis counted tens of millions of unique TCR beta chains, around 11 million of which were shared by at least two donors. A nearest-neighbor algorithm error-corrected the raw reads and collapsed the reads into unique sequences, merging closely related sequences to remove PCR and sequencing errors. CDR3 sequences were aligned to IMGT reference sequences to assign V, D and J gene segments. For a sequence to be retained, a match of at least six nucleotides was required to both a V gene segment and a J gene segment. Rearrangements were classified as productive when the CDR3 lacked stop codons and remained in frame with V and J, and all other rearrangements were classified as non-productive. CDR3 was defined by IMGT convention, running from the second conserved V-encoded cysteine to the conserved J-encoded phenylalanine. Sequences without an unambiguous match to a single V gene segment were excluded from the earlier analysis of about 600 of the donors. In an earlier analysis of 587 of the donors, V segments were called functional above 56.7% productive rearrangements and were called segregating when the between-donor standard deviation exceeded 5%. A statistical classification framework was developed to diagnose cytomegalovirus status using the catalog of TCR beta chain sequences. In a later analysis, V and J genes were assigned by comparing TCR nucleotide sequences against IMGT/GENE-DB human TR gene sequences. The TCRdist pipeline was used in a later analysis to assign CDR3 sequences and most-parsimonious VDJ recombination scenarios. In a later analysis, every TCR beta chain was defined by the combination of its CDR3 amino acid sequence and its V-gene family, and reads without a unique V-gene family were dropped. As a way to deal with suspected cross-contamination and a sequencing artifact, a later analysis dropped approximately 590 nucleotide sequences that were highly shared and had low generation probability. In a later analysis, a clonal expansion index for each public chain was calculated from normalized within-repertoire ranks of inferred template counts. A later analysis computed generation probabilities with a VDJ recombination model fitted to out-of-frame rearrangements, and checked the results against IGoR. In a later analysis, hypergeometric tests were used to score TCR-TCR, TCR-HLA and TCR-CMV co-occurrence, with a repertoire-size bias correction applied to TCR pairs. In a later analysis, false discovery rates were estimated by permuting HLA or CMV assignments 20 times. In a later analysis, co-occurring TCRs were grouped using DBSCAN, and TCRdist sequence similarity was added for clustering within HLA-allele-positive subsets. Repertoires with fewer than 30,000 or more than 120,000 public chains, plus five repertoires with anomalous nucleotide sharing, were excluded from co-occurrence clustering. Drawn from immuneACCESS, this table holds only the in-frame rearrangements with V and J called that TCRdb kept. Clones are partly lost; checked studies trace under half to an unresolved V gene and leave the rest unexplained. V, J and clone size derive from that table, while D and trimming were established from the DNA sequence. A total of 150,000 to 200,000 clones appear in this sample, around 74% of them only once. The ten largest clones add up to roughly 1.9% of the sample.

What the research found in general, with its limitations: The authors suggested that the approach could potentially be generalized to other disease states and immunological phenotypes. Assigning TCR associations to individual alleles was difficult when HLA alleles, especially DR and DQ, strongly co-occurred. The presence/absence analyses assumed that sequencing depth was roughly uniform across donors, and that assumption may not be true. In the study, around 150 TCR beta chains were listed as associated with cytomegalovirus. In a later analysis, the rate of TCR association differed among HLA loci, with DRB1 alleles having the most associated TCRs and HLA-C alleles having the fewest. The classifier was reported to diagnose cytomegalovirus status with high specificity and sensitivity in both the original and validation cohorts. A later analysis found that HLA-associated TCR beta chains were more clonally expanded and had lower generation probabilities than equally common non-associated chains. Most TCR sequences were seen in very few donors, while some public TCRs were found in many individuals. Correlated functional status among segregating V segments might be attributable to linkage disequilibrium, but an unknown experimental factor could not be ruled out. Several of the top co-occurrence clusters appeared to be linked to parvovirus B19, influenza, CMV and Epstein-Barr virus, according to a later analysis. In a later analysis, more than 15,000 TCR beta sequences were associated with specific HLA alleles at a false discovery rate of 0.05. A further reported finding was that TCR beta sequences accurately predicted the HLA-A and HLA-B alleles for most subjects in the first cohort. Over 15 rarely observed V segments, including chromosome 9 orphons, were excluded from the earlier analysis of just under 600 of the donors because counts were too low. Some IMGT-functional V segments, including TRBV6-2 and TRBV6-3, could not be distinguished by the 87-base-pair reads and were therefore excluded. The sequencing pipeline was judged likely to have produced a cluster of highly shared sequence variants as a technical artifact. Because some donors lacked HLA typing at each locus, the association tests relied only on the typed subset. In a later genetic analysis, a missense DCLRE1C variant was associated with V-gene and J-gene trimming of TCR beta chains, and the association was replicated in an independent cohort. Most CMV-associated TCR beta chains appeared to be HLA-restricted in a later analysis, and the HLA associations seemed to be driven largely by CMV exposure. For the cohort, immune exposure information was limited to CMV serostatus. In vitro tests confirmed that a few of the cytomegalovirus-associated TCR beta chains recognize cytomegalovirus antigens. In an earlier analysis of about 540 of the donors, most TCR beta V segments were observed in productive rearrangements about 87% or about 30% of the time, broadly matching IMGT annotations. This cohort had only TCR beta chains sequenced, and the lack of alpha or paired-chain data limited which features could be detected. According to a later genetic analysis, donors in an Asian-associated ancestry cluster had fewer N-insertions in productive TCRs than the roughly 700-donor mean.

The sample was PBMCs. This sequence uses TRBV27 and TRBJ1-5; no D gene is confidently identified. This TCR came from a female donor in good health and CMV-seronegative. The DNA reads as follows: TGTGCCAGCAGTCCTAGGAATAGCAATCAGCCCCAGCATTTT. The translation is CASSPRNSNQPQHF.